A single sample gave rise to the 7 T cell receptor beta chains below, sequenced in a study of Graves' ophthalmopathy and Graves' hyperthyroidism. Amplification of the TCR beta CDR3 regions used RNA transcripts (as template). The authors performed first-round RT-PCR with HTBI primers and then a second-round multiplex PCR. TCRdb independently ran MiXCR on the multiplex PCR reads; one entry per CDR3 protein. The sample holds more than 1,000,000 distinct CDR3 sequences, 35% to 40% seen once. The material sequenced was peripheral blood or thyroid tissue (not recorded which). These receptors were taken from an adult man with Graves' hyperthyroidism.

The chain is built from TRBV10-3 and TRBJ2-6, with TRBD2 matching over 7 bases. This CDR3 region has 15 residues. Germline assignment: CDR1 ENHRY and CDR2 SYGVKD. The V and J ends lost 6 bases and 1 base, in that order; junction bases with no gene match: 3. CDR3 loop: CAIRAGDSGANVLTF. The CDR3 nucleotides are TGTGCCATCAGGGCGGGGGATTCTGGGGCCAACGTCCTGACTTTC.

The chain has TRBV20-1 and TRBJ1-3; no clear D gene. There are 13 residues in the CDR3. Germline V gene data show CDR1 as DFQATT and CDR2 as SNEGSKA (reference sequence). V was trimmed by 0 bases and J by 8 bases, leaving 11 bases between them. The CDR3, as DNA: TGCAGTGCTAGAGATCCCAGTCGGCACACCATATATTTT. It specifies CSARDPSRHTIYF.

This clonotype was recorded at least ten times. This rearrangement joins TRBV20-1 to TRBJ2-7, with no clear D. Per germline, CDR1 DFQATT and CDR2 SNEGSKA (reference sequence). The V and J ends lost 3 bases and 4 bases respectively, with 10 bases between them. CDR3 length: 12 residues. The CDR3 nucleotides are TGCAGTGCTAGTGCGGTGGGTTACGAGCAGTACTTC. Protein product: CSASAVGYEQYF.

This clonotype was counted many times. DNA of the CDR3: TGCAGTGCCCAAACCGACAGGGAAAGGCCCGGGGAGCTGTTTTTT. It translates to CSAQTDRERPGELFF. This sequence joins TRBV20-1 and TRBJ2-2; 7 nucleotides line up with TRBD1. J gave up 6 bases and V 6 bases, and 13 bases lay outside the gene matches. The length of the CDR3 is 15 residues. In germline, CDR1 is DFQATT, CDR2 SNEGSKA (reference sequence).

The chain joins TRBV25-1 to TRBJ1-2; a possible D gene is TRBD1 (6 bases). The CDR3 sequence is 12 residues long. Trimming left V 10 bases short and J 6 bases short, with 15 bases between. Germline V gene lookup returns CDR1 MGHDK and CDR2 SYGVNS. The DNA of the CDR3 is TGTGCCAACCTCAGGGGTCGGGATGGCTACACCTTC. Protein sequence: CANLRGRDGYTF.

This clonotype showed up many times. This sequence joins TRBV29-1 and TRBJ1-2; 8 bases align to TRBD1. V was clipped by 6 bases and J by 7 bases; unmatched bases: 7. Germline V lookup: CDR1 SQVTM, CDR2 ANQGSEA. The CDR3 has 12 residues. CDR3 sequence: CSVKQGDGGYTF. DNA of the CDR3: TGCAGCGTAAAACAGGGGGACGGTGGCTACACCTTC.

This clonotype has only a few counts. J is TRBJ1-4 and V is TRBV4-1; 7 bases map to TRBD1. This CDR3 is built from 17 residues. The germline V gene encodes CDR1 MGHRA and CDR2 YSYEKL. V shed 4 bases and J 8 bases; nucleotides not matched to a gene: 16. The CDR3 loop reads CASSPEQTGWGSEKLFF. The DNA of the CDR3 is TGCGCCAGCAGCCCAGAACAGACAGGGTGGGGGAGCGAAAAACTGTTTTTT.